This TCR beta chain was profiled in a study of cytomegalovirus exposure and HLA in healthy donors. This CDR3 comprises 16 residues. Germline V lookup: CDR1 LGHNA, CDR2 YSLEER. Germline trimming cut 3 bases from V and 3 bases from J; bases unmatched to any gene: 6. The PCR used 60 Vbeta and 13 Jbeta primers. Assay used: immunoSEQ multiplex PCR; TCRdb lists only in-frame clones, some missing. The table includes about 120,000 clones, roughly four fifths detected once. Worth noting for this clone: What it binds is not known.

Study conclusions and caveats: TCR beta chain V- and J-gene trimming was linked, in a later analysis, to a missense variant in DCLRE1C. Common viral pathogens were later found to be apparently linked to several of the most significant clusters. Confirmation was obtained in vitro that a few CMV-associated chains are specific for CMV antigens. As immune exposure information, only CMV serostatus was available.

Source material: PBMCs. The source of this sequence is a man between 40 and 49 years old in good health and CMV-seronegative. The V gene is TRBV4-3, the J gene TRBJ2-1, with TRBD2 matching 9 bases. For the CDR3, the DNA is TGCGCCAGCAGCCAGGCTAGCGGGGAGATCTACAATGAGCAGTTCTTC. Protein: CASSQASGEIYNEQFF.